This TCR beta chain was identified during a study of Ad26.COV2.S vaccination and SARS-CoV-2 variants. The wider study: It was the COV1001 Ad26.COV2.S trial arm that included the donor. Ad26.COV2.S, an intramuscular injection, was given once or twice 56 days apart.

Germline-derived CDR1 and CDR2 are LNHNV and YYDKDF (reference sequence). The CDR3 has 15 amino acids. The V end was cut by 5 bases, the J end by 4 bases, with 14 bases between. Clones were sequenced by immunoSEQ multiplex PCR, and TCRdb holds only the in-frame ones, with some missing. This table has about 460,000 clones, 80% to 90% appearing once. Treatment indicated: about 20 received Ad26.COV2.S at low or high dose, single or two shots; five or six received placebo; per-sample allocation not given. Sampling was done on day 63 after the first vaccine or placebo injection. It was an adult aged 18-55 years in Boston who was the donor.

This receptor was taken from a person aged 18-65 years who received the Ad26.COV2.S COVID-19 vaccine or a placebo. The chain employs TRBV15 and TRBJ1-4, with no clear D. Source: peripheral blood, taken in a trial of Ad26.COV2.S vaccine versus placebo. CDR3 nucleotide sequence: TGTGCCACCAGCCGTACCCGGCTCGTTAATGAAAAACTGTTTTTT. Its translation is CATSRTRLVNEKLFF.